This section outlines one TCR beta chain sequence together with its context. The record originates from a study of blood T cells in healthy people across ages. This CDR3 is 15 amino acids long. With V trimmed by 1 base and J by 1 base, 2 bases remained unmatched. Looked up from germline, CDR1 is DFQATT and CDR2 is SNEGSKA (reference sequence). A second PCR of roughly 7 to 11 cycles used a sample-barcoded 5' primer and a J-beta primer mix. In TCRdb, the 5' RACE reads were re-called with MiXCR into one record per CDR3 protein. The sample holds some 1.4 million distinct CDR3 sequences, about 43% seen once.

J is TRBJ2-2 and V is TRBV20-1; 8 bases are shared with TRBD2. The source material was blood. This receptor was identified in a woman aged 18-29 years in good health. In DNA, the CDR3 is TGCAGTGCTAGAGTCGCGGGAGGGAACACCGGGGAGCTGTTTTTT. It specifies CSARVAGGNTGELFF.